This T cell receptor beta chain was captured in a study of shared T cell receptors in the human thymus (dated by TCRdb to the early 2020s). Regarding the complete study: The study investigated the way shared, self-reactive T-cell receptor alpha chains are produced in the human thymus.

Cut back by 4 bases and 3 bases, the V and J ends lie 17 bases apart. The germline V gene supplies CDR1 SGDLS and CDR2 YYNGEE. The CDR3 has 16 amino acids, counting the end cysteine and phenylalanine. Only the CDR3 portion is preserved as DNA: 48 bases, with reading frame beginning at the first base. A word on this clone: What this receptor recognizes is not known. No base qualities exist here, and no much larger clone lies one base off it.

Library prep was done by the immunoSEQ multiplex PCR assay. TCRdb limited this immuneACCESS table to in-frame rearrangements with V and J called. A share of clones is missing; checked studies link under half to unresolved V genes, and the rest is unexplained. Recorded for this sample are approximately 490,000 clones; around 82% of them occurred a single time. In total, the top ten clones hold approximately 0.013% of the sample. The same data also contributed to another study, on human thymus T cells. As the second paper documents: The donors were immunologically healthy infants in Finland who had open corrective cardiac surgery for congenital heart defects. Thymus tissue was collected as surgical resects that were removed during corrective cardiac surgery. Usage of V and J gene segments appeared to be biased in both the thymic and the peripheral blood repertoires. The related research found that thymic TCR repertoires overlapped highly between unrelated individuals. The study described the TCR alpha and beta repertoires in about eight infant thymus samples and a few matching peripheral blood samples. The cohort included six male and a couple of female infants, with donor ages spanning 7 to 244 days. Thymocytes were mechanically released from the tissue and were stored as pellets of about 10-30 million cells at -70 degrees C. A QIAsymphony instrument was used to extract genomic DNA from the frozen cell pellets. The immunoSEQ multiplex PCR assay was used to amplify the TCRB and TCRAD loci from a standardized quantity of quality-controlled genomic DNA. Amplicons spanned the V(D)J region at a length sufficient to cover the CDR3 and identify V and J genes. Amplicon sequencing was performed on an Illumina platform through the commercial immunoSEQ service. Corrections for primer bias and sequencing errors followed previously described methods, while TCRAD and TCRB definitions were based on the IMGT database. Repertoires were analysed with immunoSEQ Analyzer 3.0 and VDJTools, covering basic statistics, V/J segment usage, diversity estimates, rarefaction and pairwise overlap. Diversity was estimated using the Chao1, ChaoE, Efron-Thisted, Shannon and inverse Simpson indices, and was also estimated on datasets down-sampled to the size of the smallest sample. For repertoire overlap, CDR3 nucleotide sequence, V gene and J gene had to match strictly, and clustering was done by Jaccard-based multidimensional scaling. On average, thymus samples gave roughly 800,000 unique TCRB clonotypes, whereas blood samples gave about 92,000.

Recombination connected TRBV9 to TRBJ2-1; D gene: possibly TRBD1, on 6 matching bases. This TCR was sampled from a boy in the first two years of life with a congenital heart defect. Donor details come from another sample of the same person, matched by shared clones. Sequences were obtained from thymocytes. CDR3 sequence: CASSPRSRTVYNEQFF. The DNA sequence is TGTGCCAGCAGCCCCCGATCCAGGACAGTCTACAATGAGCAGTTCTTC.